These 26 T cell receptor beta chains originate from one sample sequenced in a study of cytomegalovirus exposure and HLA in healthy donors. The PCR had 60 Vbeta and 13 Jbeta primers. The assay was immunoSEQ multiplex PCR, and TCRdb's table has in-frame clones only and misses some. This table has approximately 140,000 clones, about three quarters appearing once. Sequencing was done on a sample of PBMCs. The receptors stem from a woman aged 40 to 50 in good health and CMV-seronegative.

The rearrangement links TRBV9 to TRBJ2-1, with 13 nucleotides matching TRBD2. The trim removed 5 bases at V and 0 bases at J, leaving 11 bases unmatched. The CDR3 covers 19 residues. The germline V gene encodes CDR1 SGDLS and CDR2 YYNGEE. CDR3 sequence: CASSQTSGGPSTSYNEQFF. CDR3 bases: TGTGCCAGCAGTCAGACTAGCGGGGGGCCTTCAACCTCCTACAATGAGCAGTTCTTC.

J is TRBJ2-5 and V is TRBV11-3, with 7 bases fitting TRBD2. V lost 1 base and J lost 7; bases outside the gene matches: 3. CDR3 length: 13 amino acids. Germline V gives CDR1 SGHNT, CDR2 YENEEA. The CDR3 sequence is CASSLVSGGTQYF. In DNA, the CDR3 is TGTGCCAGCAGCTTAGTCTCGGGAGGGACCCAGTACTTC.

CDR3 bases: TGTGCCAGCAGCTTAGGGGTAGGACAGGACAATTCACCCCTCCACTTT. It specifies CASSLGVGQDNSPLHF. The chain is built from TRBV7-9 and TRBJ1-6, with 7 positions matching TRBD1. Unmatched junction bases numbered 7, after V lost 1 base and J lost 7 bases. The length of the CDR3 is 16 residues. Germline loops: CDR1 SEHNR, CDR2 FQNEAQ (reference sequence). Variable domain in full (rest from reference TRBV7-9 and TRBJ1-6): DTGVSQNPRHKITKRGQNVTFRCDPISEHNRLYWYRQTLGQGPEFLTYFQNEAQLEKSRLLSDRFSAERPKGSFSTLEIQRTEQGDSAMYLCASSLGVGQDNSPLHFGNGTRLTVT.

A single count supports this clone. The gene calls are TRBV6-4 and TRBJ2-1; 9 nucleotides match TRBD2. Trimming removed 5 bases from V and 8 bases from J; junction bases left unmatched: 13. This CDR3 is 16 amino acids long. Germline CDR1 MRHNA, CDR2 SNTAGT. The CDR3 protein is CASSSREASGADEQFF. DNA for the CDR3: TGTGCCAGCAGTAGTCGGGAGGCTAGCGGGGCCGATGAGCAGTTCTTC.

This rearrangement joins TRBV11-2 to TRBJ2-1; 7 nucleotides align to TRBD1. The CDR3 runs to 15 residues. CDR1 is SGHAT and CDR2 is FQNNGV in the germline V gene. Trimming cost V 3 bases and J 7 bases; bases outside gene matches: 9. CDR3 nucleotides: TGTGCCAGCAGCTTCTCCGGGGCAGGGGGTAATGAGCAGTTCTTC. Translated, it gives CASSFSGAGGNEQFF. Full variable domain (remainder filled in from reference TRBV11-2 and TRBJ2-1): EAGVAQSPRYKIIEKRQSVAFWCNPISGHATLYWYQQILGQGPKLLIQFQNNGVVDDSQLPKDRFSAERLKGVDSTLKIQPAKLEDSAVYLCASSFSGAGGNEQFFGPGTRLTVL.

The rearrangement links TRBV5-6 to TRBJ2-1; TRBD1 agrees at 10 bases. Germline V gives CDR1 SGHDT, CDR2 YYEEEE. Losses at the gene ends were 4 bases for V and 6 bases for J; bases not matched to a gene: 1. The length of the CDR3 is 13 residues. The CDR3 coding sequence is TGTGCCAGCAGCCGGGACAGGGGCAATGAGCAGTTCTTC. Its protein product is CASSRDRGNEQFF. The whole variable domain, filled in from reference TRBV5-6 and TRBJ2-1, reads DAGVTQSPTHLIKTRGQQVTLRCSPKSGHDTVSWYQQALGQGPQFIFQYYEEEERQRGNFPDRFSGHQFPNYSSELNVNALLLGDSALYLCASSRDRGNEQFFGPGTRLTVL.

The chain recombines TRBV9 with TRBJ1-6, with 7 positions matching TRBD1. The CDR3 has 14 amino acids. J was trimmed by 10 bases and V by 3 bases; bases with no gene match: 7. Germline CDR1 is SGDLS and CDR2 is YYNGEE. CDR3 region: CASSGGGDSSPLHF. Here the CDR3 DNA reads TGTGCCAGCAGCGGCGGGGGGGACAGCTCACCCCTCCACTTT.

This clone was seen repeatedly, ten times or more. The chain links TRBV6-6 to TRBJ2-1; D might be TRBD1 (5 bases). The germline V and J ends were trimmed by 4 bases and 9 bases, with 7 bases remaining between them. This CDR3 spans 11 amino acids. Germline CDR1 reads MNHNY; CDR2 reads SVGAGI (reference sequence). This CDR3 is CASSWGGEQFF. The CDR3 DNA is TGTGCCAGCAGTTGGGGCGGTGAGCAGTTCTTC.

This clone is a singleton in its sample. The chain is built from TRBV28 and TRBJ2-7; TRBD1 aligns across 11 bases. V lost 2 bases, J lost 4 bases, and 1 base stayed unmatched. This CDR3 spans 14 amino acids. Germline V gives CDR1 MDHEN, CDR2 SYDVKM. This chain's CDR3 is CASSLRDRGYEQYV. CDR3 nucleotide sequence: TGTGCCAGCAGTTTACGGGACAGGGGGTACGAGCAGTACGTC.

The rearrangement uses TRBV7-8 and TRBJ1-2; the D gene is possibly TRBD1 (6 bases). Germline values: CDR1 SGHVS, CDR2 FQNEAQ. V dropped 5 bases and J dropped 5 bases, with 12 bases sitting between them. CDR3 size: 13 residues. The CDR3 DNA sequence: TGTGCCAGCAGCGCACAGGGATTATATGGCTACACCTTC. Protein sequence: CASSAQGLYGYTF.

The chain uses TRBV5-1 and TRBJ2-1, with D hard to call. Germline V gene data show CDR1 as SGHRS and CDR2 as YFSETQ. The CDR3 runs 16 residues. V dropped 0 bases and J dropped 4 bases, with 14 bases sitting between them. This CDR3 is CASSLAATDTYNEQFF. The CDR3 DNA is TGCGCCAGCAGCTTGGCCGCCACCGACACATACAATGAGCAGTTCTTC.

The V and J genes are TRBV19 and TRBJ1-1; possibly TRBD1 for D (5 bases). CDR1 is LNHDA, CDR2 SQIVND, per germline (reference sequence). The length of the CDR3 is 15 residues. In nucleotides, the CDR3 is TGTGCTAGCCAAGCGGGGCGCGGTATGAACACTGAAGCTTTCTTT. Protein sequence: CASQAGRGMNTEAFF.

V is TRBV11-1 and J is TRBJ1-1, with a possible D match to TRBD1 (5 bases). This CDR3 has 16 amino acids. Germline-derived CDR1 and CDR2 are SGHAT and FQDESV (reference sequence). Trimming cost V 4 bases and J 0 bases, with 15 bases left between them. The CDR3: CASSSPRGEMNTEAFF. CDR3 in DNA: TGTGCCAGCAGCTCCCCCCGGGGGGAGATGAACACTGAAGCTTTCTTT. The variable domain in full, completed from reference TRBV11-1 and TRBJ1-1, reads EAEVAQSPRYKITEKSQAVAFWCDPISGHATLYWYRQILGQGPELLVQFQDESVVDDSQLPKDRFSAERLKGVDSTLKIQPAELGDSAMYLCASSSPRGEMNTEAFFGQGTRLTVV.

This clone was observed a few times. The sample has other DNA sequences that encode this CDR3 too. The chain links TRBV4-3 to TRBJ1-1, with unresolved D. The CDR3 runs to 13 residues. V was clipped by 0 bases and J by 0 bases, with 2 bases between them. CDR1 LGHNA and CDR2 YSLEER come from the germline V gene. DNA for the CDR3: TGCGCCAGCAGCCAAGACTTGAACACTGAAGCTTTCTTT. It codes for CASSQDLNTEAFF.

This clone showed up just a few times. One end of the junction varies from germline; a read error may be responsible. Other nucleotide sequences from this sample produce the same CDR3. This chain connects TRBV2 to TRBJ1-5, with 11 bases aligning to TRBD1. The CDR3 length is 14 residues. Germline V gene data show CDR1 as SNHLY and CDR2 as FYNNEI. CDR3 sequence reads: CASSGTGGNQPQHF. DNA for the CDR3: TGTGCCAGCAGTGGGACAGGGGGCAACCAGCCCCAGCATTTT.

This chain joins TRBV10-3 and TRBJ2-7; TRBD1 agrees at 8 bases. The germline CDR1 and CDR2 sequences are ENHRY and SYGVKD. V lost 2 bases and J lost 6; bases outside the gene matches: 0. The CDR3 runs to 12 residues. The CDR3 here is CAISEGTGEQYV. The CDR3 DNA sequence: TGTGCCATCAGTGAGGGGACAGGCGAGCAGTACGTC.

The gene calls are TRBV4-2 and TRBJ1-4; 9 bases are shared with TRBD1. V trimming: 3 bases; J trimming: 5 bases; junction bases outside the gene matches: 7. Germline CDR1 reads LGHNA; CDR2 reads YNFKEQ. This CDR3 contains 16 residues. In DNA form, the CDR3 reads TGTGCCAGCAGCCAGGGGGCCGGGACAGGGAATGAAAAACTGTTTTTT. It specifies CASSQGAGTGNEKLFF.

This clone came up a few times. This chain uses TRBV5-6 with TRBJ1-1, with 9 positions matching TRBD1. Trimming at V came to 6 bases and at J to 1 base, leaving 7 bases not matched to a gene. CDR1 is SGHDT, CDR2 YYEEEE, per germline. The CDR3 length is 15 residues. The CDR3 loop is CASTYRGQGNTEAFF. CDR3 coding DNA: TGTGCCAGCACTTACCGGGGACAGGGGAACACTGAAGCTTTCTTT.

V and J are TRBV11-3 and TRBJ2-7; perhaps TRBD1 as D (6 bases). Trimming left V 1 base short and J 6 bases short, with 25 bases between. Germline V gives CDR1 SGHNT, CDR2 YENEEA. The CDR3 is made up of 18 amino acids. In DNA form, the CDR3 reads TGTGCCAGCAGCTTAGGTTGGAAGGGACAAAAAGGGCTGGGCGAGCAGTACGTC. It codes for CASSLGWKGQKGLGEQYV.

The gene calls are TRBV5-8 and TRBJ2-2; D might be TRBD1 (6 bases). The CDR3 has 15 amino acids. Germline V gene sequence: CDR1 SGHTS, CDR2 YDEGEE. V was pared by 0 bases and J by 4 bases, with 10 bases between. The CDR3 reads CASSLVGAGTGELFF. DNA of the CDR3: TGTGCCAGCAGCTTGGTGGGGGCCGGCACCGGGGAGCTGTTTTTT.

This clone was seen only once. The gene calls are TRBV13 and TRBJ1-6; 10 nucleotides line up with TRBD1. The length of the CDR3 is 15 residues. Germline V gene lookup returns CDR1 PRHDT and CDR2 FYEKMQ (reference sequence). The J segment lost 10 bases and the V segment lost 5 bases, leaving 8 bases of the junction unmatched. The CDR3: CASSQGTGDASPLHF. CDR3 DNA sequence: TGTGCCAGCAGCCAGGGGACAGGGGATGCGTCACCCCTCCACTTT. Full variable domain (outside the CDR3, taken from reference TRBV13 and TRBJ1-6): AAGVIQSPRHLIKEKRETATLKCYPIPRHDTVYWYQQGPGQDPQFLISFYEKMQSDKGSIPDRFSAQQFSDYHSELNMSSLELGDSALYFCASSQGTGDASPLHFGNGTRLTVT.

This rearrangement joins TRBV14 to TRBJ1-2; 12 bases are shared with TRBD1. The CDR3 is made up of 15 amino acids. Per germline, CDR1 SGHDN and CDR2 FVKESK. V shed 4 bases and J 4 bases; nucleotides not matched to a gene: 4. The chain's CDR3 is CASSLGTGGAYGYTF. CDR3 bases: TGTGCCAGCAGCCTCGGGACAGGGGGCGCCTATGGCTACACCTTC.

The chain has TRBV6-6 and TRBJ1-6; D call uncertain. The length of the CDR3 is 16 residues. CDR1 MNHNY and CDR2 SVGAGI come from the germline V gene (reference sequence). V lost 5 bases and J 8 bases, leaving 19 bases between the germline ends. CDR3 bases: TGTGCCAGCAGTCCCAACAGTTCCCCTTTAGATTCACCCCTCCACTTT. It is translated as CASSPNSSPLDSPLHF.

The chain couples TRBV25-1 to TRBJ1-6, with 8 bases aligning to TRBD1. This CDR3 is built from 16 residues. J was trimmed by 8 bases and V by 4 bases; bases with no gene match: 10. Germline CDR1 MGHDK, CDR2 SYGVNS. CDR3 bases: TGTGCCAGCAGTGTTGGGGGGGGACAGGACGATTCACCCCTCCACTTT. It is translated as CASSVGGGQDDSPLHF.

This clone occurred a few times. V usage is TRBV6-5 and J usage is TRBJ1-4, with D tentatively TRBD1 (5 bases). The CDR3 has 14 amino acids. Trimming removed 2 bases at V and 7 bases at J, with 11 bases between. CDR1 and CDR2 from the germline V gene are MNHEY and SVGAGI. The CDR3, as DNA: TGTGCCAGCAGTTACGCGGGGGTGGGTGAAAAACTGTTTTTT. As protein: CASSYAGVGEKLFF.

This clone was counted a single time. The chain combines TRBV7-2 with TRBJ2-3; D might be TRBD1 (5 bases). Trimming left V 5 bases short and J 4 bases short, with 10 bases between. Germline assignment: CDR1 SGHTA and CDR2 FQGNSA. The CDR3 covers 13 residues. Here the CDR3 reads CASSVSQADTQYF. CDR3 DNA: TGTGCCAGCAGCGTGTCACAGGCAGATACGCAGTATTTT. The whole variable domain, filled in from reference TRBV7-2 and TRBJ2-3, reads GAGVSQSPSNKVTEKGKDVELRCDPISGHTALYWYRQSLGQGLEFLIYFQGNSAPDKSGLPSDRFSAERTGGSVSTLTIQRTQQEDSAVYLCASSVSQADTQYFGPGTRLTVL.